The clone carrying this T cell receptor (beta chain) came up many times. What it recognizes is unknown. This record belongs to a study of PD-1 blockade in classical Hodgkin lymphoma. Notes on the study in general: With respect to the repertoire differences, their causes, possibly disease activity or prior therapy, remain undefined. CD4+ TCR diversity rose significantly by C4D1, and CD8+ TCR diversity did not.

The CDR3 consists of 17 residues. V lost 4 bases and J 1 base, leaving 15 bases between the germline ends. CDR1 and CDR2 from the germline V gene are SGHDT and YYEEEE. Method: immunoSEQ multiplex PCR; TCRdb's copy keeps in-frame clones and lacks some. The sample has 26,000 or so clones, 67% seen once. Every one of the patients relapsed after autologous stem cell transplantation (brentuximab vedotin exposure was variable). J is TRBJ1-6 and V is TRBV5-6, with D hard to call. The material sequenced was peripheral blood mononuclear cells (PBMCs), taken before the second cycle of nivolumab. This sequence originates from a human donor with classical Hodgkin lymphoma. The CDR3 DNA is TGTGCCAGCAGCGCCCCGTTAGGCGGGTCCTATAATTCACCCCTCCACTTT. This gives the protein CASSAPLGGSYNSPLHF.